This passage covers 21 T cell receptor beta chains from one sample sequenced in a study of T-cell memory formation after mild COVID-19. TCRdb independently ran MiXCR on the 5' RACE reads; one entry per CDR3 protein. The sample holds around 250,000 distinct CDR3 sequences, 15% to 20% seen once. The sequencing input was PBMCs or a T cell subset sorted from them (not recorded which). These receptors originate from a man between 18 and 35 years old who had mild COVID-19 (a few samples of this study predate the infection). Cell type and time point are not known.

This clonotype has at least ten counts. This sequence joins TRBV12-3 or TRBV12-4 and TRBJ2-3; 8 nucleotides align to TRBD2. J gave up 4 bases and V 6 bases, and 12 bases lay outside the gene matches. CDR3 size: 16 residues. CDR3 residues: CASSPWGSGASDTQYF. The CDR3 bases are TGTGCCAGCAGCCCTTGGGGTAGCGGGGCCTCAGATACGCAGTATTTT.

This clonotype was seen at least ten times. V and J are TRBV27 and TRBJ1-2; the D gene is possibly TRBD1 (5 bases). The CDR3 consists of 18 residues. V lost 7 bases and J 7 bases, leaving 31 bases between the germline ends. The germline V gene has CDR1 MNHEY and CDR2 SMNVEV (reference sequence). CDR3 amino acids: CASTKDPDNHPVSGGYTF. The CDR3 bases are TGTGCCAGCACCAAGGACCCGGACAATCATCCGGTCAGCGGTGGCTACACCTTC.

This clonotype was seen a few times. The chain carries TRBV5-1 and TRBJ2-1, with D unclear. The CDR3 contains 15 residues. Between the trimmed V and J ends, which lost 4 bases and 7 bases, there was a span of 18 bases. Germline V gene sequence: CDR1 SGHRS, CDR2 YFSETQ. CDR3 amino acids: CASSPARIGPNEQFF. The CDR3 nucleotides read TGCGCCAGCAGCCCCGCTAGAATCGGGCCGAATGAGCAGTTCTTC.

This clonotype was counted between two and nine times. The CDR3 nucleotides read TGTGCCAGCAGCCAGGGTTTGATTCAGCCCCAGCATTTT. It translates to CASSQGLIQPQHF. J is TRBJ1-5 and V is TRBV6-2 or TRBV6-3; possibly TRBD1 for D (5 bases). V lost 6 bases to trimming and J lost 6 bases, with 12 bases between them. The CDR3 is 13 residues long. Germline V gene lookup returns CDR1 MNHEY and CDR2 SVGEGT.

The gene calls are TRBV5-1 and TRBJ1-1; TRBD1 aligns across 11 bases. V lost 4 bases to trimming and J lost 1 base; unmatched junction nucleotides: 9. The CDR3 totals 17 residues. Germline CDR1 and CDR2: SGHRS and YFSETQ. The DNA of the CDR3 is TGCGCCAGCAGCGGCCTGGACAGGGGGCCCCAGAACACTGAAGCTTTCTTT. This translates into CASSGLDRGPQNTEAFF.

The V gene is TRBV29-1, the J gene TRBJ1-2; possibly TRBD1 for D (6 bases). The V end lost 5 bases, the J end lost 2 bases, and 9 bases lay between the germline ends. Germline CDR1 reads SQVTM; CDR2 reads ANQGSEA. CDR3 length: 12 residues. CDR3 nucleotides: TGCAGCGTTTATGGGACAAACTATGGCTACACCTTC. Translated, it gives CSVYGTNYGYTF.

This clonotype was observed a handful of times. The chain recombines TRBV7-3 with TRBJ1-1; D might be TRBD1 (5 bases). The CDR3 consists of 15 residues. Trimming left V 5 bases short and J 0 bases short, with 13 bases between. Germline V gives CDR1 SGHTA, CDR2 FQGTGA. The chain's CDR3 is CASSPPGHLNTEAFF. The DNA for the CDR3 is TGTGCCAGCAGCCCCCCTGGACATTTGAACACTGAAGCTTTCTTT.

The V gene is TRBV19, the J gene TRBJ1-5, with D perhaps TRBD1 (5 bases). CDR1 LNHDA and CDR2 SQIVND come from the germline V gene (reference sequence). V lost 3 bases to trimming and J lost 11 bases, with 26 bases between them. CDR3 length: 17 amino acids. This CDR3 is CASSMGESRDLGRTQHF. CDR3 in DNA: TGTGCCAGTAGTATGGGGGAAAGCCGGGACCTGGGAAGGACCCAGCATTTT.

This clonotype turned up a few times. V usage is TRBV5-1 and J usage is TRBJ2-3; either TRBD1 or TRBD2 may fit D (5 bases each). The CDR3 length is 15 residues. Trimming left V 5 bases short and J 10 bases short, with 23 bases between. Germline CDR1 reads SGHRS; CDR2 reads YFSETQ. The CDR3 sequence is CASSRQRGPGSAQYF. The DNA for the CDR3 is TGCGCCAGCAGTCGGCAGAGGGGTCCCGGTTCAGCGCAGTATTTT. Drawing the rest from reference TRBV5-1 and TRBJ2-3, the complete variable domain is KAGVTQTPRYLIKTRGQQVTLSCSPISGHRSVSWYQQTPGQGLQFLFEYFSETQRNKGNFPGRFSGRQFSNSRSEMNVSTLELGDSALYLCASSRQRGPGSAQYFGPGTRLTVL.

Comment on this clonotype: One end of the junction is discordant with germline, which a read error may explain. The chain is built from TRBV3-1 and TRBJ2-1; TRBD2 might be the D (7 bases). The CDR3 length is 12 residues. Germline V gene sequence: CDR1 LGHDT, CDR2 YNNKEL (reference sequence). The DNA of the CDR3 is TGTGCCAGCAGCCAAGACGTGCAGGGGAGGGCCTTC. Its protein product is CASSQDVQGRAF.

V is TRBV18 and J is TRBJ2-7; D call uncertain. V was clipped by 4 bases and J by 0 bases, with 10 bases between them. This CDR3 region has 14 residues. The germline V gene encodes CDR1 KGHSH and CDR2 LQKENI. The DNA for the CDR3 is TGTGCCAGCTCACAGTCTTCGAGCTCCTACGAGCAGTACTTC. It translates to CASSQSSSSYEQYF.

The chain links TRBV15 to TRBJ1-5; TRBD1 agrees at 9 bases. J gave up 4 bases and V 5 bases, and 6 bases lay outside the gene matches. Germline V lookup: CDR1 LNHNV, CDR2 YYDKDF (reference sequence). This CDR3 has 15 amino acids. This CDR3 is CATSVGTGRNQPQHF. Here the CDR3 DNA reads TGTGCCACCAGCGTCGGGACAGGGAGGAATCAGCCCCAGCATTTT.

The genes are TRBV19 and TRBJ2-5; 9 nucleotides agree with TRBD1. Looked up from germline, CDR1 is LNHDA and CDR2 is SQIVND (reference sequence). With V trimmed by 4 bases and J by 1 base, 7 bases remained unmatched. This CDR3 is 16 amino acids long. The CDR3 nucleotides read TGTGCCAGTAGTAGGGCCGGGACAGGGACCCAAGAGACCCAGTACTTC. Protein product: CASSRAGTGTQETQYF.

The genes are TRBV29-1 and TRBJ1-1; a possible D gene is TRBD1 (5 bases). Germline loops: CDR1 SQVTM, CDR2 ANQGSEA. Trimming stripped 8 bases from V and 3 bases from J, with 16 bases between. The CDR3 runs to 13 residues. The CDR3 bases are TGCAGCCACTCTGAGGGGAGGGACACTGAAGCTTTCTTT. Amino acids: CSHSEGRDTEAFF. Supplemented by reference TRBV29-1 and TRBJ1-1, the full variable domain reads SAVISQKPSRDICQRGTSLTIQCQVDSQVTMMFWYRQQPGQSLTLIATANQGSEATYESGFVIDKFPISRPNLTFSTLTVSNMSPEDSSIYLCSHSEGRDTEAFFGQGTRLTVV.

This clonotype was seen ten or more times. The chain employs TRBV5-1 and TRBJ2-7, with D possibly being TRBD1 or TRBD2 (5 bases each). Trimming stripped 3 bases from V and 7 bases from J, with 20 bases between. The CDR3 consists of 15 residues. Germline CDR1 reads SGHRS; CDR2 reads YFSETQ. The CDR3 DNA reads TGCGCCAGCAGCTCCGAAGGGGCCACTACGGGGGAGCAGTACTTC. It specifies CASSSEGATTGEQYF.

A few counts support this clonotype. The chain employs TRBV7-9 and TRBJ1-4, with D perhaps TRBD1 (5 bases). From germline, CDR1 is SEHNR and CDR2 FQNEAQ (reference sequence). This CDR3 contains 17 residues. Trimming left V 5 bases short and J 2 bases short, with 18 bases between. DNA of the CDR3: TGTGCCAGCAGCGACCTAGCACGCGGGGCCACTAATGAAAAACTGTTTTTT. This codes for CASSDLARGATNEKLFF.

In DNA, the CDR3 is TGTGCCAGCAGCCCGGCAGATACGCAGTATTTT. Its translation is CASSPADTQYF. The chain employs TRBV6-2 or TRBV6-3 and TRBJ2-3; D ambiguous. Germline CDR1 MNHEY, CDR2 SVGEGT. The CDR3 is 11 residues long. V lost 6 bases and J 4 bases, leaving 5 bases between the germline ends.

This chain links TRBV4-1 with TRBJ2-2, with 7 bases identical to TRBD1. The germline V gene has CDR1 MGHRA and CDR2 YSYEKL. V shed 6 bases and J 2 bases; nucleotides not matched to a gene: 15. The CDR3 is 18 residues long. CDR3 in amino acids: CASRRFSAQGPNTGELFF. The CDR3 nucleotides are TGCGCCAGCAGGCGATTTTCGGCACAGGGGCCCAACACCGGGGAGCTGTTTTTT.

The gene calls are TRBV12-3 or TRBV12-4 and TRBJ2-1; D is perhaps TRBD2 (6 bases). Trimming stripped 0 bases from V and 4 bases from J, with 16 bases between. This CDR3 spans 17 amino acids. The CDR3 protein is CASSLASGGWVYNEQFF. The CDR3 coding sequence is TGTGCCAGCAGTTTAGCCTCCGGGGGTTGGGTGTACAATGAGCAGTTCTTC.

In this sample, this clonotype turned up a few times. The genes are TRBV24-1 and TRBJ2-5, with D maybe TRBD1 (6 bases). The V end was cut by 3 bases, the J end by 5 bases, with 9 bases between. Germline CDR1 and CDR2: KGHDR and SFDVKD. This CDR3 region has 13 residues. CDR3 nucleotides: TGTGCCACCAGTGATACAGGGTCGGAGACCCAGTACTTC. Protein sequence: CATSDTGSETQYF.

This clonotype has a handful of counts. V usage is TRBV20-1 and J usage is TRBJ2-1, with 7 bases that match TRBD2. This CDR3 region has 14 residues. CDR1 is DFQATT and CDR2 is SNEGSKA in the germline V gene (reference sequence). After removal of 5 bases from V and 7 bases from J, the junction contained 11 bases not matched to a gene. The CDR3 DNA follows: TGCAGTGCTCAAGCGGGGACTCTAAGGAATGAGCAGTTCTTC. Protein: CSAQAGTLRNEQFF.